This T cell receptor (beta chain) appears in the sequencing data of a study of cytomegalovirus exposure and HLA in healthy donors. Study background: There were fewer than 130 million unique TCR beta sequences, drawn from about 179 million T cells, in an earlier analysis.

The V gene lost 6 bases and the J gene lost 2 bases, with 7 bases spanning the gap. Per the germline V gene, CDR1 is SNHLY and CDR2 is FYNNEI. This CDR3 region has 12 residues. The PCR contained 60 Vbeta and 13 Jbeta primers. Method: immunoSEQ multiplex PCR; TCRdb's copy keeps in-frame clones and lacks some. The sample carries some 200,000 clones, 70% to 85% recorded once. Input material: PBMCs. V gene TRBV2 combines with J gene TRBJ1-2; D might be TRBD1 (6 bases). This clonotype was sampled from a woman aged 55-70 years in good health and CMV-seropositive. The CDR3 spells CASRGHNYGYTF. The CDR3 region has the DNA TGTGCCAGCAGGGGACACAACTATGGCTACACCTTC.